A selection of T cell receptor beta chains follows, all from one sample in a study of Graves' ophthalmopathy and Graves' hyperthyroidism. In TCRdb, the multiplex PCR reads were re-called with MiXCR into one record per CDR3 protein. The sample includes approximately 700,000 distinct CDR3 sequences, 40% of them seen just once. Sequences were obtained from peripheral blood. These receptors originate from an adult man with Graves' ophthalmopathy. Each CDR3 is given with its conserved first and last residue. The order of the fields is V gene, clone size, D gene, J gene, CDR3 protein, CDR3 DNA. A D gene is named only where the DNA matches it firmly. Clone size is stated in some rows and not others, as once, few, many or a class when expanded.

TRBV7-2	NA	TRBD1	TRBJ1-4	CASSPDQGTGNEKLFF	TGTGCCAGCAGCCCCGATCAGGGGACAGGGAATGAAAAACTGTTTTTT
TRBV6-1	few	TRBD1	TRBJ2-6	CASPRGQGANVLTF	TGTGCCAGCCCTAGGGGGCAAGGGGCCAACGTCCTGACTTTC
TRBV7-9	few	NA	TRBJ1-4	CASSPQGWANEKLFF	TGTGCCAGCAGCCCCCAGGGGTGGGCTAATGAAAAACTGTTTTTT
TRBV7-9	few	NA	TRBJ2-7	CASSDHYEQYF	TGTGCCAGCAGCGACCACTACGAGCAGTACTTC
TRBV7-2	NA	TRBD1	TRBJ1-2	CASSLAGQGFGYTF	TGTGCCAGCAGCTTAGCCGGACAGGGGTTTGGCTACACCTTC
TRBV20-1	many	NA	TRBJ1-6	CSARDRDVGSPLHF	TGCAGTGCTAGAGACCGGGACGTTGGTTCACCCCTCCACTTT
TRBV20-1	NA	NA	TRBJ1-2	CSAPWGLYGYTF	TGCAGTGCTCCCTGGGGGCTCTATGGCTACACCTTC
TRBV10-3	many	NA	TRBJ1-2	CAISGRGNYGYTF	TGTGCCATCAGTGGACGGGGGAACTATGGCTACACCTTC
TRBV29-1	NA	NA	TRBJ2-5	CSVDSGQETQYF	TGCAGCGTTGACTCGGGGCAGGAGACCCAGTACTTC
TRBV25-1	NA	NA	TRBJ1-4	CASSDPAGRSNKKLFF	TGTGCCAGCAGTGACCCTGCGGGGAGGAGTAATAAAAAACTGTTTTTT
TRBV7-9	many	NA	TRBJ1-1	CASSPRRGEGNTEAFF	TGTGCCAGCAGCCCTCGAAGAGGAGAGGGAAACACTGAAGCTTTCTTT
TRBV7-2	NA	NA	TRBJ2-7	CASSRDLTGGEQYF	TGTGCCAGCAGCCGGGACCTGACTGGGGGCGAGCAGTACTTC
TRBV2	many	TRBD1	TRBJ1-1	CASNPPDRANTEAFF	TGTGCCAGCAACCCCCCGGACAGGGCGAACACTGAAGCTTTCTTT
TRBV2	NA	TRBD2	TRBJ2-7	CASRSGGSSYEQYF	TGTGCCAGCAGGTCGGGGGGAAGCTCCTACGAGCAGTACTTC
TRBV6-6	many	NA	TRBJ1-2	CASGWTDYGYTF	TGTGCCAGCGGATGGACAGACTATGGCTACACCTTC
TRBV19	NA	NA	TRBJ2-2	CASSKGRTNTGELFF	TGTGCCAGTAGTAAGGGGCGGACGAACACCGGGGAGCTGTTTTTT
TRBV20-1	few	NA	TRBJ2-7	CSAGGGGLVGDEQYF	TGCAGTGCTGGGGGAGGAGGGTTGGTTGGGGACGAGCAGTACTTC
TRBV15	NA	TRBD1	TRBJ1-2	CATSHGTAYGYTF	TGTGCCACCAGCCACGGGACAGCCTATGGCTACACCTTC
TRBV11-2	NA	TRBD1	TRBJ1-1	CASSLGQGAYTEAFF	TGTGCCAGCAGCCTCGGACAGGGGGCTTACACTGAAGCTTTCTTT
TRBV2	many	TRBD2	TRBJ2-7	CASRIGLAGAYEQYF	TGTGCCAGCAGAATCGGACTAGCGGGGGCCTACGAGCAGTACTTC
TRBV9	NA	NA	TRBJ2-3	CASSVTGTDTQYF	TGTGCCAGCAGCGTAACAGGGACAGATACGCAGTATTTT
TRBV10-2	few	NA	TRBJ1-5	CASSYGGVNQPQHF	TGTGCCAGCAGTTACGGGGGCGTAAATCAGCCCCAGCATTTT
TRBV7-2	NA	TRBD1	TRBJ2-7	CASSLEGQGAGWYF	TGTGCCAGCAGCTTAGAGGGACAGGGGGCCGGTTGGTACTTC
TRBV5-1	NA	TRBD1	TRBJ1-6	CASSQPRDSSYNSPLHF	TGCGCCAGCAGCCAACCCCGGGACAGCTCCTATAATTCACCCCTCCACTTT
TRBV2	NA	NA	TRBJ1-5	CASSYGTDNQPQHF	TGTGCCAGCAGTTACGGGACGGACAATCAGCCCCAGCATTTT
TRBV11-2	NA	NA	TRBJ1-2	CASSLEGRASTYGYTF	TGTGCCAGCAGCTTAGAGGGTAGGGCTTCGACCTATGGCTACACCTTC
TRBV20-1	few	NA	TRBJ2-7	CSARDPTRRTSYEQYF	TGCAGTGCTAGAGATCCAACTCGGCGGACCTCCTACGAGCAGTACTTC
TRBV25-1	NA	NA	TRBJ1-1	CTSTKSGDTEAFF	TGTACCAGTACAAAGTCAGGGGACACTGAAGCTTTCTTT
TRBV9	NA	NA	TRBJ1-2	CASSVATGGYTF	TGTGCCAGCAGCGTAGCAACGGGAGGCTACACCTTC
TRBV7-9	NA	NA	TRBJ1-1	CASTEGGLNTEAFF	TGTGCCAGCACAGAGGGGGGTCTGAACACTGAAGCTTTCTTT
TRBV9	NA	NA	TRBJ2-2	CASTLRGTGELFF	TGTGCCAGCACGCTGCGGGGCACCGGGGAGCTGTTTTTT
TRBV11-2	NA	NA	TRBJ1-1	CASSQLLGGNTEAFF	TGCGCCAGCAGCCAACTCCTCGGGGGAAACACTGAAGCTTTCTTT
TRBV24-1	many	NA	TRBJ1-6	CATSEPGPNSPLHF	TGTGCCACCAGTGAGCCGGGGCCGAATTCACCCCTCCACTTT
TRBV19	NA	TRBD1	TRBJ1-4	CASSPTGVEEKLFF	TGTGCCAGTAGCCCGACAGGGGTAGAAGAAAAACTGTTTTTT
TRBV20-1	NA	NA	TRBJ1-1	CSAGTGFTEAFF	TGCAGTGCTGGGACGGGGTTCACTGAAGCTTTCTTT
TRBV2	NA	NA	TRBJ2-7	CASNAVAGNYEQYF	TGTGCCAGCAATGCAGTGGCAGGTAACTACGAGCAGTACTTC
TRBV6-6	NA	NA	TRBJ1-2	CASSRQVLDGYTF	TGTGCCAGCAGCCGACAGGTCTTGGATGGCTACACCTTC
TRBV20-1	few	TRBD1	TRBJ2-7	CSATDRGPSYEQYF	TGCAGTGCTACGGACAGGGGGCCCTCCTACGAGCAGTACTTC
TRBV9	NA	NA	TRBJ2-1	CASSVGGRGNEQFF	TGTGCCAGCAGCGTGGGTGGGAGAGGGAATGAGCAGTTCTTC
TRBV15	many	NA	TRBJ1-1	CATRQSMNTEAFF	TGTGCCACCAGGCAGTCCATGAACACTGAAGCTTTCTTT
TRBV14	many	NA	TRBJ1-1	CASTATTNTEAFF	TGTGCCAGCACAGCAACCACGAACACTGAAGCTTTCTTT
TRBV5-6	few	TRBD1	TRBJ1-1	CASSLTGQHTEAFF	TGTGCCAGCAGCTTGACGGGACAGCACACTGAAGCTTTCTTT
TRBV2	NA	NA	TRBJ1-2	CASSANQGPGYTF	TGTGCCAGCAGTGCAAATCAGGGGCCAGGCTACACCTTC
TRBV20-1	few	TRBD2	TRBJ2-7	CSALTGTSGSFYEQYF	TGCAGTGCTTTAACCGGGACTAGCGGGAGTTTCTACGAGCAGTACTTC
TRBV7-9	NA	TRBD1	TRBJ2-2	CASGPGTGMAGELFF	TGTGCCAGCGGTCCCGGGACAGGGATGGCCGGGGAGCTGTTTTTT
TRBV20-1	many	TRBD1	TRBJ1-6	CSAADRVHDSPLHF	TGCAGTGCTGCTGACAGGGTTCATGATTCACCCCTCCACTTT
TRBV2	NA	TRBD2	TRBJ2-3	CASRSRTSGGTDTQYF	TGTGCCAGCCGAAGCCGAACTAGCGGGGGCACAGATACGCAGTATTTT
TRBV20-1	many	NA	TRBJ2-5	CSASALRENEETQYF	TGCAGTGCTAGTGCTTTGCGGGAAAACGAAGAGACCCAGTACTTC
TRBV10-3	few	NA	TRBJ1-1	CAIKRGGSDEAFF	TGTGCCATCAAAAGGGGGGGCTCGGATGAAGCTTTCTTT
TRBV16	NA	TRBD1	TRBJ1-1	CASSHGDTGVTEAFF	TGTGCCAGCAGCCACGGGGATACAGGGGTGACTGAAGCTTTCTTT
TRBV10-3	NA	TRBD1	TRBJ2-6	CAIRMDRDNVLTF	TGTGCCATCAGGATGGACAGGGACAACGTCCTGACTTTC
TRBV19	few	NA	TRBJ1-5	CASSRGGLGHQPQHF	TGTGCCAGTAGTCGGGGGGGACTAGGTCACCAGCCCCAGCATTTT
TRBV29-1	NA	TRBD1	TRBJ1-1	CSVDGGGTGLFF	TGCAGCGTTGATGGGGGAGGGACAGGGCTGTTCTTT
TRBV10-3	many	NA	TRBJ2-5	CAISADRDTAETQYF	TGTGCCATCAGCGCCGACAGAGACACCGCCGAGACCCAGTACTTC
TRBV7-2	many	NA	TRBJ2-5	CASSLSRGSETQYF	TGTGCCAGCAGCTTATCGCGGGGCTCAGAGACCCAGTACTTC
TRBV2	NA	TRBD1	TRBJ1-2	CASSLGTGFGGYTF	TGTGCCAGCAGTCTCGGGACAGGGTTTGGGGGCTACACCTTC
TRBV20-1	many	NA	TRBJ1-6	CSAAGETNSPLHF	TGCAGTGCTGCGGGGGAAACCAATTCACCCCTCCACTTT
TRBV7-2	NA	NA	TRBJ1-2	CASSPGDGYGYTF	TGTGCCAGCAGCCCCGGGGACGGCTATGGCTACACCTTC
TRBV25-1	NA	NA	TRBJ2-2	CASSSRQLRNTGELFF	TGTGCCAGCAGTTCGAGACAGCTAAGAAACACCGGGGAGCTGTTTTTT
TRBV24-1	few	TRBD1	TRBJ1-5	CATSDPGTGEIQPQHF	TGTGCCACCAGTGACCCAGGGACAGGGGAAATTCAGCCCCAGCATTTT